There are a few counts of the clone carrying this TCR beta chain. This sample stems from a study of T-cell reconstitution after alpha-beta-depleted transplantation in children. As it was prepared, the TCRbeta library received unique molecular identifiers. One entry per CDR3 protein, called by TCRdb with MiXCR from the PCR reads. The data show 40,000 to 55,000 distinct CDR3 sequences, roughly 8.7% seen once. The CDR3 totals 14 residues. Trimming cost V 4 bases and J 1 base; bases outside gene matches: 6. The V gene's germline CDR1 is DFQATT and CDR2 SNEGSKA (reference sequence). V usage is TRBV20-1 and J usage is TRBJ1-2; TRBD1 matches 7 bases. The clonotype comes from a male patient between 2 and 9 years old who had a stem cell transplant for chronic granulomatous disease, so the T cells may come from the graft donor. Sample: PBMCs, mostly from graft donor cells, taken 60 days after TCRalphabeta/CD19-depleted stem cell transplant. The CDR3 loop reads CSAKRTGSNYGYTF. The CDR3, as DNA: TGCAGTGCTAAAAGGACAGGCAGTAACTATGGCTACACCTTC.